This T cell receptor (beta chain) was obtained from a study of Tregs in tolerant kidney transplant recipients. Overall study context: Related graft donors supplied nonmyeloablative bone marrow transplants, and mixed chimerism was transient. Study outcomes and limitations: Changing PCR primers prevented nucleotide comparison between some patients' samples. Findings come from small patient numbers and require larger validation.

V dropped 9 bases and J dropped 9 bases, with 18 bases sitting between them. This CDR3 spans 13 amino acids. CDR1 and CDR2 from the germline V gene are SNHLY and FYNNEI. The repertoire was sequenced with immunoSEQ multiplex PCR; TCRdb's copy has only in-frame clones and lacks some. This table holds fewer than 80,000 clones, roughly 98% found once. With respect to this clone: Its matching antigen is unknown.

This sequence was found in a human donor who received a combined kidney and bone marrow transplant. The chain carries TRBV2 and TRBJ1-5; no definite D call. Sample: CD4+ T cells from blood, taken before the transplant. The CDR3 coding sequence is TGTGCCAGTAACCCCGGGAGGGAATGGCCCCAGCATTTT. It encodes CASNPGREWPQHF.